This T cell receptor (beta chain) was identified during a study of cytomegalovirus exposure and HLA in healthy donors. Sequencing was performed with immunoSEQ multiplex PCR; in TCRdb, only in-frame clones are kept and a portion is missing. Of about 98,000 clones detected, less than 90% appear once; the ten largest clones hold over 6%. Separation from the approximately 720-subject first cohort characterized the approximately 130-subject validation cohort, to which the donors belonged. To note about this clone: What it recognizes is unknown.

Study-wide points: Subsequent analysis revealed that first-cohort TCR clusters tended to co-occur in the roughly 120 validation repertoires. Whilst most TCR sequences proved rare, a subset of public TCRs occurred across many donors.

This CDR3 has 15 amino acids. Losses at the gene ends were 6 bases for V and 6 bases for J; bases not matched to a gene: 8. In germline, CDR1 is LNHDA, CDR2 SQIVND (reference sequence). This TCR came from a man aged 18-30 years in good health and CMV-seropositive. The V call is TRBV19, the J call TRBJ1-2; the match to TRBD1 covers 12 bases. Source material: PBMCs. The CDR3 bases are TGTGCCAGTAGCCCTATCGGGACAGGGGGCGATGGCTACACCTTC. Amino acid sequence: CASSPIGTGGDGYTF.